This T cell receptor (beta chain) was sequenced in a study of breast tumors, draining lymph nodes, adjacent tissues. General study findings and limits: The data were judged consistent with most tumor T cells coming from lymph node and expanding in tumor. Compared with basal-like, luminal-like tumors shared significantly more repertoire with nontumor tissue. That most tumor T cells come from lymph nodes remained unproven. Tumor repertoires ranked between lymph nodes and nontumor tissue in diversity, with V and J gene preferences.

TCRdb fed the multiplex PCR reads into MiXCR, producing one record per CDR3 protein. The sample holds 14,000 to 15,000 distinct CDR3 sequences, 40% to 50% seen once. For this clonotype: The target antigen is unknown.

The CDR3 length is 15 residues. CDR1 and CDR2 from the germline V gene are SGDLS and YYNGEE. The V segment lost 3 bases and the J segment 0 bases; nucleotides outside the gene matches: 1. The source material was tumor-adjacent breast tissue. The rearrangement uses TRBV9 and TRBJ2-1; 9 bases agree with TRBD2. The receptor was derived from a female donor with breast cancer. Some clones in this sample may be carry-over from other donors' samples. The CDR3 here is CASSASGISYNEQFF. CDR3 DNA sequence: TGTGCCAGCAGCGCTAGCGGGATCTCCTACAATGAGCAGTTCTTC.